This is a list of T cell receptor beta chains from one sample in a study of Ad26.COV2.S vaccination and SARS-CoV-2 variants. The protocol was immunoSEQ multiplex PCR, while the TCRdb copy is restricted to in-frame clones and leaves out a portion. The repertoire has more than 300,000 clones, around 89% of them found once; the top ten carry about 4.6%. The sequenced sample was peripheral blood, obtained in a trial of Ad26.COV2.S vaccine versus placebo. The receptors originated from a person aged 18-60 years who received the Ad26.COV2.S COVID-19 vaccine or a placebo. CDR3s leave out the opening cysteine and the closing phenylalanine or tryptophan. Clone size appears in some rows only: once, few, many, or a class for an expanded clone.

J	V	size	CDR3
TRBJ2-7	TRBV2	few	ASSESAGGGHEQY
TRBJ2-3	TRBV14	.	ASSQAETDTQY
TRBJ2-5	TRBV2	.	ASRENQETQY
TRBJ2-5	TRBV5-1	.	ASSTLAGPIQETQY
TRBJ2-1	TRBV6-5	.	ASSSTVNEQF
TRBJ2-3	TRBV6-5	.	ASSLSRNTDTQY
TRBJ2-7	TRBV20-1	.	SASGQGEGIISYEQY
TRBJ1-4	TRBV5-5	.	ASSRGYSNEKLF
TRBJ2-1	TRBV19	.	ASSITGGYNEQF
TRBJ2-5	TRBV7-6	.	ASSPLGGGGETQY
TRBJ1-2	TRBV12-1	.	ASSVNTHQGWFYGYT
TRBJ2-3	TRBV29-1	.	SVAEGLTDTQY
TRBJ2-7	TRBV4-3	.	ASSQVAQGAHEQY
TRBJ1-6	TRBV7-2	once	ASSLYRDSPLH
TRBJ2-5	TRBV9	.	ASSVTGTEETQY
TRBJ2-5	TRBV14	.	ASSQRAGRTQY
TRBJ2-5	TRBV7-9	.	ASRPGTGGTETQY
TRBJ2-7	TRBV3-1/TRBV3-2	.	ASSQDGLAVSYEQY
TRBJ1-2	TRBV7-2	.	ASSLVGTAHGYT
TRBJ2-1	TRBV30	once	AWNALAGVGYNEQF
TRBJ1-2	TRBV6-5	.	ASSPLHRGARGYT
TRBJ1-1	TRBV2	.	ASSVSQGKNTEAF
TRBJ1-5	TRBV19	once	ASSIAWTQGAGNQPQH
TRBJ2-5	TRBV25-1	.	ASSLAPQETQY
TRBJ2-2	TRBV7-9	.	ASSGGQSYGELF
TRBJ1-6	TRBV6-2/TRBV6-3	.	ASSDNNSPLH
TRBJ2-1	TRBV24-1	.	ATSEGGAGVQF
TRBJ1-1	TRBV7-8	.	ASSAGFGTVTEAF
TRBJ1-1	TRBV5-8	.	ASSSGRGRSGTEAF